Each of the 15 T cell receptor beta chains below was sequenced from the same sample in a study of blood T cell repertoires in COVID-19. Some clones are missing from TCRdb's copy, which holds only in-frame ones; the method was immunoSEQ multiplex PCR. The sample has fewer than 300,000 clones, over 80% seen once. The sample consisted of peripheral blood. The receptors derive from a woman aged 45 to 65 with COVID-19, enrolled during active disease.

In its sample, this clone was seen once. The J gene is TRBJ2-7, the V gene TRBV19; unclear D gene. Trimming removed 5 bases from V and 3 bases from J, with 5 bases in between. This CDR3 is 11 amino acids long. The germline CDR1 and CDR2 sequences are LNHDA and SQIVND (reference sequence). In DNA, the CDR3 is TGTGCCAGTAGTTCAGACTACGAGCAGTACTTC. Amino acid sequence: CASSSDYEQYF.

The chain joins TRBV11-2 to TRBJ2-7; TRBD1 matches at 8 bases. The CDR3 loop spans 14 amino acids. The V segment lost 6 bases and the J segment 1 base; nucleotides outside the gene matches: 5. Germline V gene sequence: CDR1 SGHAT, CDR2 FQNNGV. For the CDR3, the DNA is TGTGCCAGCAGTCGAGACAGGGGATCCTACGAGCAGTACTTC. Amino acid sequence: CASSRDRGSYEQYF.

CDR3: CASSPVASGTLPDTQYF. DNA for the CDR3: TGTGCCAGCAGCCCAGTGGCTAGCGGAACCCTCCCAGATACGCAGTATTTT. The chain couples TRBV7-3 to TRBJ2-3; 7 bases are a match to TRBD2. The CDR3 contains 17 residues. Per germline, CDR1 SGHTA and CDR2 FQGTGA. Losses at the gene ends were 5 bases for V and 4 bases for J; bases not matched to a gene: 15.

The gene calls are TRBV27 and TRBJ2-3, with unresolved D. Germline CDR1 reads MNHEY; CDR2 reads SMNVEV (reference sequence). V dropped 3 bases and J dropped 5 bases, with 3 bases sitting between them. The CDR3 is 11 residues long. The CDR3 nucleotides are TGTGCCAGCAGTTTCAGAGATACGCAGTATTTT. Translated, it gives CASSFRDTQYF.

This chain joins TRBV6-5 and TRBJ2-1; TRBD2 aligns across 8 bases. This CDR3 contains 13 residues. Germline CDR1 MNHEY, CDR2 SVGAGI. With V trimmed by 7 bases and J by 3 bases, 2 bases remained unmatched. For the CDR3, the DNA is TGTGCCAGCAAGAGCGGGAGCTACAATGAGCAGTTCTTC. Its translation is CASKSGSYNEQFF.

J is TRBJ1-1 and V is TRBV7-9, with D maybe TRBD1 (5 bases). Germline CDR1 is SEHNR and CDR2 is FQNEAQ (reference sequence). CDR3 size: 14 residues. V shed 5 bases and J shed 4 bases, with 14 bases lying between them. Here the CDR3 reads CASSGQDGGTEAFF. CDR3 in DNA: TGTGCCAGCAGCGGTCAAGACGGGGGCACTGAAGCTTTCTTT.

In its sample, this clone was seen a few times. This CDR3 reads CASSLAGGGTQYF. The CDR3 nucleotides read TGTGCCAGCAGCTTAGCCGGGGGGGGGACCCAGTACTTC. J is TRBJ2-5 and V is TRBV7-9, with 8 bases identical to TRBD2. Germline CDR1 reads SEHNR; CDR2 reads FQNEAQ (reference sequence). The CDR3 totals 13 residues. With 0 bases clipped from V and 7 bases from J, the junction kept 1 base outside the gene matches.

This clone has only one observation. The chain joins TRBV15 to TRBJ2-2, with D possibly matching TRBD2 (5 bases). Deletions cut 8 bases from V and 1 base from J, with 14 bases between. This CDR3 has 15 residues. Germline CDR1 reads LNHNV; CDR2 reads YYDKDF (reference sequence). The CDR3 spells CATVMASKNTGELFF. CDR3 sequence (DNA): TGTGCCACCGTCATGGCTAGCAAGAACACCGGGGAGCTGTTTTTT.

This rearrangement joins TRBV11-2 to TRBJ1-4, with 10 positions matching TRBD1. The germline V gene encodes CDR1 SGHAT and CDR2 FQNNGV. Trimming took 2 bases from V and 0 from J; bases not matched to a gene: 3. The CDR3 is made up of 17 amino acids. CDR3 nucleotides: TGTGCCAGCAGCTTATTGACAGGGGGCTCAACTAATGAAAAACTGTTTTTT. Translation gives CASSLLTGGSTNEKLFF.

In nucleotides, the CDR3 is TGTGCCAGCAGCCCCAGGGCCTCTAACTATGGCTACACCTTC. Protein: CASSPRASNYGYTF. This chain links TRBV7-9 with TRBJ1-2, with D tentatively TRBD1 (5 bases). The CDR3 is made up of 14 amino acids. V lost 5 bases and J lost 0, with 10 bases in between. From germline, CDR1 is SEHNR and CDR2 FQNEAQ (reference sequence).

Note on this clone: Other DNA sequences within the sample encode an identical CDR3. J is TRBJ1-5 and V is TRBV2; 7 nucleotides agree with TRBD1. The trim removed 7 bases at V and 0 bases at J, leaving 3 bases unmatched. CDR1 is SNHLY, CDR2 FYNNEI, per germline. The CDR3 has 14 residues. CDR3 sequence reads: CASTGGNSNQPQHF. As DNA, the CDR3 is TGTGCCAGCACAGGGGGTAATAGCAATCAGCCCCAGCATTTT.

The chain employs TRBV5-6 and TRBJ2-7; D remains ambiguous. Between the trimmed V and J ends, which lost 1 base and 0 bases, there was a span of 17 bases. The germline V gene encodes CDR1 SGHDT and CDR2 YYEEEE. The CDR3 has 17 amino acids. The DNA for the CDR3 is TGTGCCAGCAGCTTGACCCGTCTCCAGGCCAGCTCCTACGAGCAGTACTTC. It yields the protein CASSLTRLQASSYEQYF.

The genes are TRBV7-3 and TRBJ2-7; 9 nucleotides match TRBD1. V gave up 3 bases and J gave up 5 bases; unmatched junction bases: 5. CDR1 SGHTA and CDR2 FQGTGA come from the germline V gene. There are 14 residues in the CDR3. The CDR3 DNA reads TGTGCCAGCAGCTTCGGGACAGGGTATGACGAGCAGTACTTC. Protein sequence: CASSFGTGYDEQYF.

The rearrangement uses TRBV6-2 or TRBV6-3 and TRBJ1-2, with D maybe TRBD1 (5 bases). The CDR3 consists of 16 residues. Germline CDR1 MNHEY, CDR2 SVGEGT. V was cut by 0 bases and J by 2 bases, with 13 bases left in between. The CDR3 region is CASSYSFLGPNYGYTF. Written as DNA, the CDR3 is TGTGCCAGCAGTTACTCGTTTCTGGGGCCAAACTATGGCTACACCTTC.

V and J are TRBV7-9 and TRBJ2-3, with 14 bases aligning to TRBD2. This CDR3 has 17 amino acids. V lost 5 bases, J lost 4 bases, and 8 bases stayed unmatched. CDR1 and CDR2 (germline): SEHNR, FQNEAQ (reference sequence). The CDR3 nucleotides read TGTGCCAGCAGCCTGGGACTAGCGGGAGCAAGGGCAGATACGCAGTATTTT. Its translation: CASSLGLAGARADTQYF. Variable domain in full (rest from reference TRBV7-9 and TRBJ2-3): DTGVSQNPRHKITKRGQNVTFRCDPISEHNRLYWYRQTLGQGPEFLTYFQNEAQLEKSRLLSDRFSAERPKGSFSTLEIQRTEQGDSAMYLCASSLGLAGARADTQYFGPGTRLTVL.